Below, 11 T cell receptor beta chains from the same sample are listed, as sequenced in a study of blood T cell repertoires in COVID-19. TCRdb keeps only in-frame clones here, not all; method: immunoSEQ multiplex PCR. The data show 90,000 to 150,000 clones, approximately 85% seen once. Sequencing was carried out using peripheral blood. The source of these receptors is a man older than 75 with acute or convalescent COVID-19.

This clone was picked up a small number of times. V is TRBV3-1 (or the pseudogene TRBV3-2) and J is TRBJ1-2; D unclear. Germline loops: CDR1 LGHDT, CDR2 YNNKEL (reference sequence). This CDR3 region has 14 residues. Deletions cut 3 bases from V and 8 bases from J, with 16 bases between. CDR3 region: CASSHSTGGRGYTF. The DNA for the CDR3 is TGTGCCAGCAGCCACTCAACGGGAGGGCGAGGCTACACCTTC.

This rearrangement joins TRBV4-3 to TRBJ2-7; 10 nucleotides agree with TRBD2. Germline loops: CDR1 LGHNA, CDR2 YSLEER. This CDR3 has 18 amino acids. Germline trimming cut 0 bases from V and 7 bases from J; bases unmatched to any gene: 15. The DNA of the CDR3 is TGCGCCAGCAGCCAAGATCTGGGCCTAGCGGGGGCCTCGGGGGAGCAGTACTTC. Translation gives CASSQDLGLAGASGEQYF.

The chain links TRBV9 to TRBJ2-3; 9 bases fit TRBD1. V trimming: 4 bases; J trimming: 3 bases; junction bases outside the gene matches: 6. Germline assignment: CDR1 SGDLS and CDR2 YYNGEE. CDR3 size: 15 residues. The CDR3, as DNA: TGTGCCAGCAGCAACGACAGGGGGAAAACAGATACGCAGTATTTT. It codes for CASSNDRGKTDTQYF.

This chain connects TRBV7-2 to TRBJ2-7; tentatively, D is TRBD2 (6 bases). V was shortened by 5 bases and J by 6 bases, with 20 bases between the two germline ends. The CDR3 contains 15 residues. Germline V gives CDR1 SGHTA, CDR2 FQGNSA. CDR3 sequence reads: CASSPGLPMVPEQYF. DNA for the CDR3: TGTGCCAGCAGCCCGGGACTCCCCATGGTCCCCGAGCAGTACTTC.

This chain joins TRBV19 and TRBJ2-1, with 8 bases lining up with TRBD1. Germline V gene lookup returns CDR1 LNHDA and CDR2 SQIVND (reference sequence). With 4 bases clipped from V and 8 bases from J, the junction kept 7 bases outside the gene matches. This CDR3 region has 14 residues. The CDR3 DNA reads as TGTGCCAGTAGTAAGCAGGACAGGGCACATGAGCAGTTCTTC. This encodes CASSKQDRAHEQFF.

The chain couples TRBV6-6 to TRBJ1-2; D ambiguous. The CDR3 is 13 residues long. In germline, CDR1 is MNHNY, CDR2 SVGAGI (reference sequence). Trimming left V 6 bases short and J 2 bases short, with 10 bases between. CDR3 sequence (DNA): TGTGCCAGCAGCTTCGTCCAGAACTATGGCTACACCTTC. This codes for CASSFVQNYGYTF.

J is TRBJ1-5 and V is TRBV10-3; TRBD1 aligns across 8 bases. Germline V gene data show CDR1 as ENHRY and CDR2 as SYGVKD. This CDR3 comprises 14 residues. The V and J ends lost 7 bases and 7 bases, in that order; junction bases with no gene match: 9. This CDR3 reads CAITGQGRVQPQHF. CDR3 bases: TGTGCCATCACCGGACAGGGAAGGGTCCAGCCCCAGCATTTT.

This chain joins TRBV3-1 (or the pseudogene TRBV3-2) and TRBJ2-1; the D gene is possibly TRBD2 (5 bases). The germline V gene has CDR1 LGHDT and CDR2 YNNKEL (reference sequence). This CDR3 contains 18 residues. Between the trimmed V and J ends, which lost 3 bases and 7 bases, there was a span of 25 bases. CDR3 coding DNA: TGTGCCAGCAGCCATCCCAGGAAGGACGGGGAACCCACAAATGAGCAGTTCTTC. Its translation is CASSHPRKDGEPTNEQFF.

This clone has only one observation. V gene TRBV11-2 combines with J gene TRBJ2-1, with D possibly matching TRBD2 (6 bases). CDR3 length equals 15 residues. Germline-derived CDR1 and CDR2 are SGHAT and FQNNGV. Trimming pared 1 base from V and 4 bases from J, leaving 11 bases between. This CDR3 is CASSLAGGIYNEQFF. The CDR3 bases are TGTGCCAGCAGCTTAGCTGGCGGGATTTACAATGAGCAGTTCTTC.

V usage is TRBV19 and J usage is TRBJ1-1, with D perhaps matching TRBD1 (5 bases). The CDR3 consists of 16 residues. V dropped 4 bases and J dropped 0 bases, with 15 bases sitting between them. Germline CDR1 and CDR2: LNHDA and SQIVND (reference sequence). The chain's CDR3 is CASSTRQTDLNTEAFF. The CDR3 DNA reads as TGTGCCAGTAGTACCCGACAGACCGATTTGAACACTGAAGCTTTCTTT.

DNA of the CDR3: TGTGCCTGGAGTAAACGGACAGTCATGAACACTGAAGCTTTCTTT. Protein: CAWSKRTVMNTEAFF. The gene calls are TRBV30 and TRBJ1-1; TRBD1 is a possible D gene (6 bases). Trimming removed 2 bases at V and 0 bases at J, with 13 bases between. Germline CDR1 is GTSNPN and CDR2 is SVGIG (reference sequence). This CDR3 is built from 15 residues.